This section outlines one TCR beta chain sequence together with its context. Its antigen is currently unknown. This sample is drawn from a study of T cell responses to AZD1222 COVID-19 vaccine. The study's findings and limits: Donors were chiefly white British, with a greater number of females, and clonal diversity was perhaps underestimated. Two AZD1222 administrations were followed by greater Spike-specific TCR breadth and depth.

The method was immunoSEQ multiplex PCR; TCRdb's version includes in-frame clones alone and lacks a portion of them. The sample comprises 200,000 or so clones, roughly 93% of which are singletons, and 7.5% to 9.5% rests with the top ten. This CDR3 has 15 amino acids. Germline CDR1 and CDR2: SGHDT and YYEEEE. The trim removed 1 base at V and 1 base at J, leaving 3 bases unmatched. This chain joins TRBV5-6 and TRBJ1-2; 8 bases align to TRBD1. This receptor was obtained from an adult in good health. The sample here was peripheral blood, taken on day 0 of AZD1222 vaccination. CDR3 region: CASSLMTGVNYGYTF. The CDR3 nucleotides are TGTGCCAGCAGCTTGATGACAGGGGTTAACTATGGCTACACCTTC.